The clone carrying this TCR beta chain was found a few times. Its target is unknown. V trimming: 4 bases; J trimming: 4 bases; junction bases outside the gene matches: 5. CDR3 length: 14 residues. Germline V gene data show CDR1 as SNHLY and CDR2 as FYNNEI. This sample was included in a study of cytomegalovirus exposure and HLA in healthy donors. For the study at large: There were approximately 80 million unique TCRs (from HLA-typed donors) in an early data release. Ancestry clustering placed around 81% of roughly 410 genotyped donors in the Caucasian-associated cluster. General study points: In terms of immune exposure information, only CMV serostatus was available. Cytomegalovirus association was assigned to 170 or so TCR beta chains.

In the PCR, 60 Vbeta and 13 Jbeta primers were used. Using immunoSEQ multiplex PCR, the repertoire was profiled, and TCRdb retains in-frame clones only, with some absent. The sample consists of 130,000 or so clones, over 65% of them appearing once. This rearrangement joins TRBV2 to TRBJ1-1; 8 bases fit TRBD1. This TCR was recovered from a man aged 18 to 30 in good health and CMV-seronegative. The specimen was PBMCs. CDR3 nucleotides: TGTGCCAGCAGTGTTGGACAGGGAGCCACTGAAGCTTTCTTT. Translating it yields CASSVGQGATEAFF.